This T cell receptor (beta chain) was sequenced during a study of blood T cell repertoires in COVID-19. Study-wide context: COVID-19 samples from acute and convalescent phases originated in the United States, Italy and Spain. T cells, B-cell-depleted T cells, or PBMCs supplied cDNA or gDNA.

The V end was cut by 4 bases, the J end by 4 bases, with 12 bases between. Germline V gene data show CDR1 as SGHDN and CDR2 as FVKESK. CDR3 size: 14 residues. In the authors' methods: Amplification with reference gene primers provided the estimates of nucleated cell counts. The method was immunoSEQ multiplex PCR; TCRdb's version includes in-frame clones alone and lacks a portion of them. From that table come the V and J calls and clone size; the DNA was used to work out D and trimming. Seen here are over 200,000 clones, 83% observed once, and the top ten hold around 1.3%. The Seattle patients joined while their infection was active and were tracked longitudinally afterward.

The chain employs TRBV14 and TRBJ2-3; D unresolved. The origin of this receptor is a woman aged 25 to 45 with COVID-19, enrolled during active disease. The sequenced material came from peripheral blood. DNA for the CDR3: TGTGCCAGCAGCCCGCACTCTGGGCCAGATACGCAGTATTTT. This gives the protein CASSPHSGPDTQYF. The full variable domain, rest sourced from reference TRBV14 and TRBJ2-3, is EAGVTQFPSHSVIEKGQTVTLRCDPISGHDNLYWYRRVMGKEIKFLLHFVKESKQDESGMPNNRFLAERTGGTYSTLKVQPAELEDSGVYFCASSPHSGPDTQYFGPGTRLTVL.